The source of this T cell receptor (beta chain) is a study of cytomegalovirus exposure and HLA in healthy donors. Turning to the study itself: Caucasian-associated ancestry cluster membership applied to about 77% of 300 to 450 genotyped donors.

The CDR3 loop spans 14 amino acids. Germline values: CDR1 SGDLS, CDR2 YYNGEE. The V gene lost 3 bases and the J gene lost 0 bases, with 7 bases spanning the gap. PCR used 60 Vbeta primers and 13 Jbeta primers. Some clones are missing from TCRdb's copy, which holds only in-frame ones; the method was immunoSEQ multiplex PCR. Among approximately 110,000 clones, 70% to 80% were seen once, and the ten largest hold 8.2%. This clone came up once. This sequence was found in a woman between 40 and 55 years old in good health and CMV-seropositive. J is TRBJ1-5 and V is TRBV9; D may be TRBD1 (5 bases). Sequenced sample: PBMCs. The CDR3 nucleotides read TGTGCCAGCAGCGCAGGGAATAGCAATCAGCCCCAGCATTTT. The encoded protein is CASSAGNSNQPQHF.